This is a list of T cell receptor beta chains from one sample in a study of shared clonotypes between healthy human individuals. Data came from immunoSEQ multiplex PCR; TCRdb stores just in-frame clones and leaves some out. The table has 980,000 or so clones, approximately 80% seen once. Sequencing used memory CD4+ T cells sorted from blood. The receptor set was obtained from a man aged 18 to 30 in good health. Each CDR3 is given with its conserved first and last residue. The D gene is left open where the match is weak. The size field is filled for only some rows; it gives once, few, many or a size class.

D gene,J gene,clone size,CDR3 length,V gene,CDR3 protein,CDR3 DNA
TRBD1,TRBJ2-2,NA,16,TRBV7-8,CASSLAPGGVPGELFF,TGTGCCAGCAGCTTAGCACCAGGGGGCGTACCCGGGGAGCTGTTTTTT
NA,TRBJ1-3,NA,13,TRBV5-6,CASSGEGRNTIYF,TGTGCCAGCAGCGGGGAGGGCCGAAACACCATATATTTT
NA,TRBJ2-7,NA,13,TRBV11-2,CASSSTRSYEQYF,TGTGCCAGCAGCTCTACGCGCTCCTACGAGCAGTACTTC
TRBD2,TRBJ2-2,many,15,TRBV9,CASSLGLQNTGELFF,TGTGCCAGCAGCCTGGGACTACAGAACACCGGGGAGCTGTTTTTT
TRBD2,TRBJ2-7,NA,15,TRBV19,CASSLTSGGSYEQYF,TGTGCCAGTAGTTTGACTAGCGGGGGCTCCTACGAGCAGTACTTC
NA,TRBJ2-2,NA,14,TRBV4-1,CASSQGLFAGELFF,TGCGCCAGCAGCCAAGGGCTATTCGCCGGGGAGCTGTTTTTT
NA,TRBJ2-2,NA,16,TRBV9,CASSVLSGANTGELFF,TGTGCCAGCAGCGTACTGTCCGGGGCGAACACCGGGGAGCTGTTTTTT
NA,TRBJ1-4,once,15,TRBV5-8,CASSPTATTNEKLFF,TGTGCCAGCAGCCCGACAGCAACCACTAATGAAAAACTGTTTTTT
NA,TRBJ1-6,NA,14,TRBV28,CASARQGINSPLHF,TGTGCCAGCGCCCGGCAGGGAATTAATTCACCCCTCCACTTT
TRBD2,TRBJ2-1,NA,13,TRBV5-1,CASSLDKRGEQFF,TGCGCCAGCAGCTTAGATAAGCGGGGGGAGCAGTTCTTC
NA,TRBJ2-1,NA,15,TRBV11-3,CASSSVSGKGNEQFF,TGTGCCAGCAGCTCCGTTAGCGGCAAGGGCAATGAGCAGTTCTTC
TRBD2,TRBJ2-1,NA,16,TRBV27,CASSLGRVGGNNEQFF,TGTGCCAGCAGTTTAGGAAGGGTGGGGGGGAATAATGAGCAGTTCTTC
TRBD1,TRBJ1-1,few,16,TRBV19,CASSMAQGMRSTEAFF,TGTGCCAGTAGTATGGCACAGGGGATGCGGAGCACTGAAGCTTTCTTT
NA,TRBJ1-5,many,13,TRBV7-9,CASSFDLGEPQHF,TGTGCCAGCAGCTTCGACCTTGGAGAGCCCCAGCATTTT
NA,TRBJ2-3,NA,14,TRBV7-2,CASSAGPGGSTQYF,TGTGCCAGCAGCGCCGGGCCCGGGGGCAGTACGCAGTATTTT
NA,TRBJ1-5,NA,12,TRBV6-1,CASSDRNQPQHF,TGTGCCAGCAGTGACAGAAATCAGCCCCAGCATTTT
TRBD2,TRBJ2-7,NA,13,TRBV29-1,CSVEERTSGEQYF,TGCAGCGTTGAAGAAAGGACTAGTGGCGAGCAGTACTTC
TRBD1,TRBJ2-3,NA,14,TRBV10-3,CAISNSQGADTQYF,TGTGCCATCAGTAATTCTCAGGGGGCGGATACGCAGTATTTT